This is a list of T cell receptor beta chains from one sample in a study of response to subunit inactivated influenza vaccine. MiXCR, applied by TCRdb to the RT-PCR reads, yields one record per CDR3 protein. The sample yields about 650,000 distinct CDR3 sequences, 14% seen once. The source material was PBMCs from blood, sampled roughly 15 days before vaccination. These receptors all stem from a man aged 50 to 59 who received an inactivated influenza vaccine. Both conserved end residues are part of each CDR3. The D gene is left open where the match is weak. Size tells how often a clone was seen (once, few, many) or the class of an expanded clone, and some rows leave it out.

CDR3 DNA: TGTGCCAGCAGCCGCGGAAAAGGAGGGCCGGGGGTTTATGGCTACACCTTC
CDR3 protein: CASSRGKGGPGVYGYTF
J gene: TRBJ1-2
V gene: TRBV14
D gene: -
clone size: -

CDR3 DNA: TGTGCCAGCAGGGGTGCCTACAATGAGCAGTTCTTC
CDR3 protein: CASRGAYNEQFF
J gene: TRBJ2-1
V gene: TRBV6-2/TRBV6-3
D gene: -
clone size: few

CDR3 DNA: TGTGCCAGCAGCCAAAGGACTAGCGGGAGACGCCGCAATGAGCAGTTCTTC
CDR3 protein: CASSQRTSGRRRNEQFF
J gene: TRBJ2-1
V gene: TRBV3-1
D gene: TRBD2
clone size: -

CDR3 DNA: TGCGCCAGCAGCCAAACAGTTTTCACCGGGGAGCTGTTTTTT
CDR3 protein: CASSQTVFTGELFF
J gene: TRBJ2-2
V gene: TRBV4-3
D gene: -
clone size: -

CDR3 DNA: TGTGCCACCAGCAGAGATCTCGGGGTCCCAGATAACTATGGCTACACCTTC
CDR3 protein: CATSRDLGVPDNYGYTF
J gene: TRBJ1-2
V gene: TRBV15
D gene: -
clone size: -

CDR3 DNA: TGCAGTGGGGTGGGGGGCCTATCGGCCAAAAACATTCAGTACTTC
CDR3 protein: CSGVGGLSAKNIQYF
J gene: TRBJ2-4
V gene: TRBV20-1
D gene: -
clone size: few

CDR3 DNA: TGTGCCAGCAGCGGGGGGTCCCAAGAGACCCAGTACTTC
CDR3 protein: CASSGGSQETQYF
J gene: TRBJ2-5
V gene: TRBV2
D gene: TRBD2
clone size: few

CDR3 DNA: TGTGCCAGCAGCCCGACCCCGGGGGCGACGGTGACCCAGTACTTC
CDR3 protein: CASSPTPGATVTQYF
J gene: TRBJ2-5
V gene: TRBV3-1
D gene: -
clone size: many

CDR3 DNA: TGTGCCAGCAGCGCCGCTGGGGCTTCAATGTACTTC
CDR3 protein: CASSAAGASMYF
J gene: TRBJ2-5
V gene: TRBV7-9
D gene: -
clone size: -

CDR3 DNA: TGTGCCAGCAGTCATAAAGGGGTTAATCACCCCTACGAGCAGTACTTC
CDR3 protein: CASSHKGVNHPYEQYF
J gene: TRBJ2-7
V gene: TRBV6-1
D gene: -
clone size: -

CDR3 DNA: TGTGCCAGCAGGGGACTAGCGGGAGCACCAACGGAGACCCAGTACTTC
CDR3 protein: CASRGLAGAPTETQYF
J gene: TRBJ2-5
V gene: TRBV27
D gene: TRBD2
clone size: many

CDR3 DNA: TGCGCCAGCAGCACCGACAGGGGAGTCGAAAAACTGTTTTTT
CDR3 protein: CASSTDRGVEKLFF
J gene: TRBJ1-4
V gene: TRBV4-3
D gene: TRBD1
clone size: -

CDR3 DNA: TGTGCCAGCAGCCGGCGGACAGGGGGCAATGAAAAACTGTTTTTT
CDR3 protein: CASSRRTGGNEKLFF
J gene: TRBJ1-4
V gene: TRBV12-3/TRBV12-4
D gene: TRBD1
clone size: many

CDR3 DNA: TGTGCCAGCAGTAGCGGACAGTTTCTTACCGGGGAGCTGTTTTTT
CDR3 protein: CASSSGQFLTGELFF
J gene: TRBJ2-2
V gene: TRBV6-6
D gene: -
clone size: -

CDR3 DNA: TGTGCCAGCAGTTTAGGGACAGGGGGCGCGCAGTATTTT
CDR3 protein: CASSLGTGGAQYF
J gene: TRBJ2-3
V gene: TRBV12-3/TRBV12-4
D gene: TRBD1
clone size: few

CDR3 DNA: TGCAGTGCTACTACAGGGGGACAGCCCCAGCATTTT
CDR3 protein: CSATTGGQPQHF
J gene: TRBJ1-5
V gene: TRBV20-1
D gene: TRBD1
clone size: -

CDR3 DNA: TGTGCCAGCAGTTTAGTATTCCCCTACGAGCAGTACTTC
CDR3 protein: CASSLVFPYEQYF
J gene: TRBJ2-7
V gene: TRBV12-3/TRBV12-4
D gene: -
clone size: many

CDR3 DNA: TGTGCCACCCAGGGGGCAGCTAGCACAGATACGCAGTATTTT
CDR3 protein: CATQGAASTDTQYF
J gene: TRBJ2-3
V gene: TRBV2
D gene: TRBD1
clone size: -

CDR3 DNA: TGTGCCAGCAGTTACGGGACTAGCGGCTCGGATACGCAGTATTTT
CDR3 protein: CASSYGTSGSDTQYF
J gene: TRBJ2-3
V gene: TRBV6-5
D gene: TRBD2
clone size: -

CDR3 DNA: TGTGCCAGCAGTGGCTCCGGGACTAGGGGAGAGACCCAGTACTTC
CDR3 protein: CASSGSGTRGETQYF
J gene: TRBJ2-5
V gene: TRBV27
D gene: TRBD2
clone size: -

CDR3 DNA: TGTGCCAGCAGCCACCCGACAGGGACCTCCTACGAGCAGTACTTC
CDR3 protein: CASSHPTGTSYEQYF
J gene: TRBJ2-7
V gene: TRBV11-2
D gene: TRBD1
clone size: few

CDR3 DNA: TGTGCCAGCAGTGCAGGGCTCAGCAATCAGCCCCAGCATTTT
CDR3 protein: CASSAGLSNQPQHF
J gene: TRBJ1-5
V gene: TRBV12-3/TRBV12-4
D gene: -
clone size: few

CDR3 DNA: TGTGCCAGCAGTTTATATGTAACAGGGGATCGCTATGGCTACACCTTC
CDR3 protein: CASSLYVTGDRYGYTF
J gene: TRBJ1-2
V gene: TRBV27
D gene: TRBD1
clone size: -

CDR3 DNA: TGCGCCAGCAGCCGGACACCAACTAGCACAGATACGCAGTATTTT
CDR3 protein: CASSRTPTSTDTQYF
J gene: TRBJ2-3
V gene: TRBV4-1
D gene: -
clone size: few

CDR3 DNA: TGTGCCAGCCGCCCGGTCGGGCAGGGAAATAATTCACCCCTCCACTTT
CDR3 protein: CASRPVGQGNNSPLHF
J gene: TRBJ1-6
V gene: TRBV5-5
D gene: -
clone size: -

CDR3 DNA: TGTGCCAGCAGTCCACACAGCTGGGGCTACACCTTC
CDR3 protein: CASSPHSWGYTF
J gene: TRBJ1-2
V gene: TRBV28
D gene: -
clone size: -

CDR3 DNA: TGTGCCAGCAGCCCACGCCTAGCGGGAATGGGAGAGCAGTACTTC
CDR3 protein: CASSPRLAGMGEQYF
J gene: TRBJ2-7
V gene: TRBV11-2
D gene: TRBD2
clone size: -

CDR3 DNA: TGCAGTGCAATTGGAGGGGGGTTCGAAGTGGTCTCCTACAATGAGCAGTTCTTC
CDR3 protein: CSAIGGGFEVVSYNEQFF
J gene: TRBJ2-1
V gene: TRBV20-1
D gene: -
clone size: few

CDR3 DNA: TGCAGCGTTGTACTAGCGGGAGACGAGCAGTACTTC
CDR3 protein: CSVVLAGDEQYF
J gene: TRBJ2-7
V gene: TRBV29-1
D gene: TRBD2
clone size: few

CDR3 DNA: TGTGCCACCAGCAGACCACAGGGTTATGGCTACACCTTC
CDR3 protein: CATSRPQGYGYTF
J gene: TRBJ1-2
V gene: TRBV15
D gene: -
clone size: -

CDR3 DNA: TGCAGTGCTAGAGGCGGCGACGAGCAGTACTTC
CDR3 protein: CSARGGDEQYF
J gene: TRBJ2-7
V gene: TRBV20-1
D gene: -
clone size: -

CDR3 DNA: TGCGCCAGCAGCCAAGATTGGACCCCCTTGGGAGATACGCAGTATTTT
CDR3 protein: CASSQDWTPLGDTQYF
J gene: TRBJ2-3
V gene: TRBV4-1
D gene: -
clone size: few

CDR3 DNA: TGCGCCAGCAGCTTGCTCGGACAGGGGATCGGCGAGCAGTACTTC
CDR3 protein: CASSLLGQGIGEQYF
J gene: TRBJ2-7
V gene: TRBV5-1
D gene: TRBD1
clone size: once

CDR3 DNA: TGTGCCAGCAGCTTAGGATCGACTAGCGGGGGAAAGCAGTACTTC
CDR3 protein: CASSLGSTSGGKQYF
J gene: TRBJ2-7
V gene: TRBV7-9
D gene: TRBD2
clone size: -

CDR3 DNA: TGTGCCAGCAGCCCCCCACTATCAGCGGGAGCGCAGTATTTT
CDR3 protein: CASSPPLSAGAQYF
J gene: TRBJ2-3
V gene: TRBV9
D gene: TRBD2
clone size: few

CDR3 DNA: TGTGCCAGCAGTTACGACGGGCACTATGGCTACACCTTC
CDR3 protein: CASSYDGHYGYTF
J gene: TRBJ1-2
V gene: TRBV6-2/TRBV6-3
D gene: -
clone size: few

CDR3 DNA: TGCAGTGCTAGGGACTGGGCCCTCGGCCAGTATGGCTACACCTTC
CDR3 protein: CSARDWALGQYGYTF
J gene: TRBJ1-2
V gene: TRBV20-1
D gene: -
clone size: -

CDR3 DNA: TGTGCCATCAGCCCGATAGAAGTCCTAGCGGGCGCCACCGTGCATTACAATGAGCAGTTCTTC
CDR3 protein: CAISPIEVLAGATVHYNEQFF
J gene: TRBJ2-1
V gene: TRBV10-3
D gene: TRBD2
clone size: -

CDR3 DNA: TGCGCCAGCAGCGCACAGGTTTCTGGGGCCAACGTCCTGACTTTC
CDR3 protein: CASSAQVSGANVLTF
J gene: TRBJ2-6
V gene: TRBV5-1
D gene: -
clone size: many

CDR3 DNA: TGCGCCAGCAGCTTGGCCCAACTAGCGGGAGGTTACTACGAGCAGTACTTC
CDR3 protein: CASSLAQLAGGYYEQYF
J gene: TRBJ2-7
V gene: TRBV5-1
D gene: TRBD2
clone size: many

CDR3 DNA: TGTGCCAGCACTGACAGGGGGCGCGAGACCCAGTACTTC
CDR3 protein: CASTDRGRETQYF
J gene: TRBJ2-5
V gene: TRBV6-6
D gene: TRBD1
clone size: -

CDR3 DNA: TGCAGCGTCAGAAGCGGGAGGGCCGTCGAGCAGTACTTC
CDR3 protein: CSVRSGRAVEQYF
J gene: TRBJ2-7
V gene: TRBV29-1
D gene: TRBD2
clone size: -

CDR3 DNA: TGTGCCAGCAGCTTAGATCTCGGGGTGAACACCGGGGAGCTGTTTTTT
CDR3 protein: CASSLDLGVNTGELFF
J gene: TRBJ2-2
V gene: TRBV7-9
D gene: -
clone size: -

CDR3 DNA: TGTGCCAGCTCACCAGGCGCAGATACGCAGTATTTT
CDR3 protein: CASSPGADTQYF
J gene: TRBJ2-3
V gene: TRBV18
D gene: -
clone size: many

CDR3 DNA: TGCGCCAGCAGCGTCGACAGGGGGGCTTCGGACTTC
CDR3 protein: CASSVDRGASDF
J gene: TRBJ2-5
V gene: TRBV5-1
D gene: TRBD1
clone size: few

CDR3 DNA: TGTGCCAGCAGGGAATGGAACACTGAAGCTTTCTTT
CDR3 protein: CASREWNTEAFF
J gene: TRBJ1-1
V gene: TRBV28
D gene: -
clone size: -

CDR3 DNA: TGTGCCAGCGGGACGGGGGGGCACAATGAGCAGTTCTTC
CDR3 protein: CASGTGGHNEQFF
J gene: TRBJ2-1
V gene: TRBV11-2
D gene: TRBD2
clone size: -

CDR3 DNA: TGTGCCAGCAGTACCGGGACATATGAAATAGACGAGCAGTTCTTC
CDR3 protein: CASSTGTYEIDEQFF
J gene: TRBJ2-1
V gene: TRBV6-1
D gene: -
clone size: -

CDR3 DNA: TGTGCCAGCAGCCGCGGGGAGGGACAGCCTTACAATGAGCAGTTCTTC
CDR3 protein: CASSRGEGQPYNEQFF
J gene: TRBJ2-1
V gene: TRBV7-9
D gene: -
clone size: few

CDR3 DNA: TGTGCCAGCAGCCTGAAGGACAGGGGTAGTGACTACACCTTC
CDR3 protein: CASSLKDRGSDYTF
J gene: TRBJ1-2
V gene: TRBV5-8
D gene: TRBD1
clone size: few

CDR3 DNA: TGTGCCAGCAGTCCCCTAGCGGGAGGGAACTACAATGAGCAGTTCTTC
CDR3 protein: CASSPLAGGNYNEQFF
J gene: TRBJ2-1
V gene: TRBV28
D gene: TRBD2
clone size: few

CDR3 DNA: TGTGCCAGCAGTGAAAACGGGGCGCAGGGCTACACCTTC
CDR3 protein: CASSENGAQGYTF
J gene: TRBJ1-2
V gene: TRBV6-1
D gene: -
clone size: -

CDR3 DNA: TGTGCCAGCAGCTACGGACTAGCGGGGACCGGGGAGCTGTTTTTT
CDR3 protein: CASSYGLAGTGELFF
J gene: TRBJ2-2
V gene: TRBV7-2
D gene: TRBD2
clone size: -

CDR3 DNA: TGTGCCAGCAGGGGGCACGCCGGGGAGCTGTTTTTT
CDR3 protein: CASRGHAGELFF
J gene: TRBJ2-2
V gene: TRBV27
D gene: -
clone size: -

CDR3 DNA: TGTGCCAGCAGTTTGCAGGGCCTCCACGAGCAGTACTTC
CDR3 protein: CASSLQGLHEQYF
J gene: TRBJ2-7
V gene: TRBV12-3/TRBV12-4
D gene: -
clone size: -

CDR3 DNA: TGTGCCTGGAGTGGAGACAGACACCAAGAGACCCAGTACTTC
CDR3 protein: CAWSGDRHQETQYF
J gene: TRBJ2-5
V gene: TRBV30
D gene: -
clone size: once

CDR3 DNA: TGTGCCAGCAGCCCCCAGAGGGTGGGCACTGAAGCTTTCTTT
CDR3 protein: CASSPQRVGTEAFF
J gene: TRBJ1-1
V gene: TRBV7-8
D gene: -
clone size: -

CDR3 DNA: TGTGCCAGCAGTACCCGTCTAGCGGGCCCCTACGAGCAGTACTTC
CDR3 protein: CASSTRLAGPYEQYF
J gene: TRBJ2-7
V gene: TRBV6-2/TRBV6-3
D gene: TRBD2
clone size: few

CDR3 DNA: TGTGCCAGCAGCTTAGTCGCGGGAGTAGCCGGGGAGCTGTTTTTT
CDR3 protein: CASSLVAGVAGELFF
J gene: TRBJ2-2
V gene: TRBV11-3
D gene: TRBD2
clone size: -